Shown below are 11 T cell receptor beta chains from a single sample sequenced in a study of blood T cell repertoires in COVID-19 (dated by TCRdb to the early 2020s). The library was prepared using the immunoSEQ multiplex PCR assay. TCRdb took this table from immuneACCESS and kept in-frame rearrangements with V and J called. Such tables lack part of the clones; where checked against another copy, unresolved V genes explain under half of the gap, and the rest is unexplained. This sample lists under 250,000 clones; over 80% were detected once. The ten largest clonotypes hold less than 3.5% of the sample. Sequencing input: peripheral blood. Every receptor here comes from a man aged 30 to 39 with COVID-19, enrolled during active disease.

This chain connects TRBV28 to TRBJ2-1, with 8 bases that match TRBD1. Trimming removed 6 bases from V and 6 bases from J; junction bases left unmatched: 7. Looked up from germline, CDR1 is MDHEN and CDR2 is SYDVKM. The CDR3 extends over 14 amino acids. Here the CDR3 reads CASSPPDRGNEQFF. CDR3 DNA sequence: TGTGCCAGCAGCCCCCCAGACAGGGGCAATGAGCAGTTCTTC. The whole variable domain, remainder taken from reference TRBV28 and TRBJ2-1, is DVKVTQSSRYLVKRTGEKVFLECVQDMDHENMFWYRQDPGLGLRLIYFSYDVKMKEKGDIPEGYSVSREKKERFSLILESASTNQTSMYLCASSPPDRGNEQFFGPGTRLTVL.

This clone came up a few times. The rearrangement uses TRBV10-2 and TRBJ1-1; 7 bases map to TRBD1. Germline V gene data show CDR1 as WSHSY and CDR2 as SAAADI. After removal of 6 bases from V and 3 bases from J, the junction contained 4 bases not matched to a gene. CDR3 length equals 13 residues. CDR3 loop: CASRLGTDTEAFF. In nucleotides, the CDR3 is TGCGCCAGCAGACTAGGGACAGACACTGAAGCTTTCTTT.

CDR3 in DNA: TGTGCCAGTAGTTACCCTCCGGGACTAGCGGGAGGTGGCTACAATGAGCAGTTCTTC. Encoded protein: CASSYPPGLAGGGYNEQFF. The chain recombines TRBV19 with TRBJ2-1; 15 bases agree with TRBD2. This CDR3 is built from 19 residues. With 5 bases clipped from V and 3 bases from J, the junction kept 11 bases outside the gene matches. Germline CDR1 is LNHDA and CDR2 is SQIVND (reference sequence). Full variable domain (outside the CDR3, taken from reference TRBV19 and TRBJ2-1): DGGITQSPKYLFRKEGQNVTLSCEQNLNHDAMYWYRQDPGQGLRLIYYSQIVNDFQKGDIAEGYSVSREKKESFPLTVTSAQKNPTAFYLCASSYPPGLAGGGYNEQFFGPGTRLTVL.

This chain uses TRBV4-2 with TRBJ1-2, with TRBD1 identical over 7 bases. With 4 bases clipped from V and 4 bases from J, the junction kept 9 bases outside the gene matches. CDR3 length: 15 residues. Per germline, CDR1 LGHNA and CDR2 YNFKEQ. The CDR3 is CASSPSSGTVYGYTF. CDR3 sequence (DNA): TGTGCCAGCAGCCCGAGTTCCGGGACAGTCTATGGCTACACCTTC.

The rearrangement uses TRBV10-1 and TRBJ1-1; D is unresolved. This CDR3 region has 10 residues. The ends were cut back, 6 bases at V and 6 bases at J, with 5 bases in the middle. Germline CDR1 reads WNHNN; CDR2 reads SYGVQD (reference sequence). CDR3 region: CASRTSEAFF. CDR3 DNA: TGCGCCAGCAGGACATCTGAAGCTTTCTTT.

V usage is TRBV28 and J usage is TRBJ2-2, with D perhaps TRBD1 (6 bases). Germline values: CDR1 MDHEN, CDR2 SYDVKM. Trimming cost V 7 bases and J 7 bases, with 16 bases left between them. The CDR3 has 14 amino acids. As DNA, the CDR3 is TGTGCCAGCACACGACAGGATTTGAGCGGGGAGCTGTTTTTT. This codes for CASTRQDLSGELFF.

The CDR3: CASSIPGTGTYEQYF. CDR3 coding DNA: TGTGCCAGCAGCATCCCCGGGACAGGGACCTACGAGCAGTACTTC. The gene calls are TRBV27 and TRBJ2-7; 9 positions agree with TRBD1. V was clipped by 6 bases and J by 2 bases; unmatched bases: 8. CDR1 is MNHEY and CDR2 is SMNVEV in the germline V gene (reference sequence). This CDR3 has 15 residues.

J is TRBJ1-1 and V is TRBV3-1 (or the pseudogene TRBV3-2), with 7 bases fitting TRBD1. CDR3 length equals 14 residues. Germline V gene lookup returns CDR1 LGHDT and CDR2 YNNKEL (reference sequence). V lost 3 bases to trimming and J lost 3 bases; unmatched junction nucleotides: 4. The CDR3 DNA reads as TGTGCCAGCAGCCACGGGACAGAGGACACTGAAGCTTTCTTT. Its protein product is CASSHGTEDTEAFF.

The rearrangement links TRBV2 to TRBJ2-7, with 7 bases lining up with TRBD2. Germline V gene lookup returns CDR1 SNHLY and CDR2 FYNNEI. The CDR3 sequence is 15 residues long. The junction had 5 bases not matched to a gene; V was cut back by 3 bases and J by 0 bases. The CDR3 loop is CASSDSLAVSYEQYF. Written as DNA, the CDR3 is TGTGCCAGCAGTGACTCCCTAGCGGTCTCCTACGAGCAGTACTTC.

V and J are TRBV7-9 and TRBJ1-3; D ambiguous. Trimming shortened V by 2 bases and J by 8 bases, and 22 bases separated the two germline ends. CDR3 length: 17 residues. Germline values: CDR1 SEHNR, CDR2 FQNEAQ (reference sequence). CDR3 nucleotide sequence: TGTGCCAGCAGCTTATTGAGACCGGTCGGGTGGCTTGACACCATATATTTT. It is translated as CASSLLRPVGWLDTIYF.

The chain carries TRBV9 and TRBJ1-1, with D possibly matching TRBD1 (6 bases). Germline V gene lookup returns CDR1 SGDLS and CDR2 YYNGEE. V was trimmed by 4 bases and J by 0 bases, leaving 16 bases between them. CDR3 size: 16 residues. The CDR3 DNA reads as TGTGCCAGCAGCAAGCGACAGGAACCGATGAACACTGAAGCTTTCTTT. Its translation is CASSKRQEPMNTEAFF.